The 16 T cell receptor beta chains below all came from one sample that was sequenced in a study of cytomegalovirus exposure and HLA in healthy donors. The PCR made use of 60 Vbeta and 13 Jbeta primers. Method: immunoSEQ multiplex PCR; TCRdb's copy keeps in-frame clones and lacks some. This table holds some 140,000 clones, about 80% found once. Material: PBMCs. The receptors were gathered from a man aged 25-45 years in good health and CMV-seronegative.

V gene TRBV4-1 combines with J gene TRBJ2-7, with TRBD1 identical over 8 bases. The CDR3 extends over 15 amino acids. Losses at the gene ends were 5 bases for V and 7 bases for J; bases not matched to a gene: 13. Germline V gene data show CDR1 as MGHRA and CDR2 as YSYEKL. The CDR3 bases are TGCGCCAGCAGCTTCCCTGGGCAGGGGGCCTTTGAGCAGTACTTC. Translated, it gives CASSFPGQGAFEQYF.

This chain connects TRBV19 to TRBJ2-2; 8 nucleotides align to TRBD1. V lost 6 bases to trimming and J lost 6 bases; unmatched junction nucleotides: 6. Germline values: CDR1 LNHDA, CDR2 SQIVND (reference sequence). The CDR3 is 14 residues long. CDR3 residues: CASRSGGAAGELFF. The CDR3 nucleotides read TGTGCCAGTAGGTCAGGGGGCGCGGCCGGGGAGCTGTTTTTT.

The CDR3 DNA reads as TGTGCCACCAGCAGGGGAGGTCTTGGCGGTACCTACGAGCAGTACTTC. Translating it yields CATSRGGLGGTYEQYF. The J gene is TRBJ2-7, the V gene TRBV15, with a possible D match to TRBD2 (6 bases). The CDR3 is 16 amino acids. V was cut by 3 bases and J by 2 bases, with 17 bases left in between. CDR1 is LNHNV and CDR2 is YYDKDF in the germline V gene (reference sequence). Complete variable domain (other parts from reference TRBV15 and TRBJ2-7): DAMVIQNPRYQVTQFGKPVTLSCSQTLNHNVMYWYQQKSSQAPKLLFHYYDKDFNNEADTPDNFQSRRPNTSFCFLDIRSPGLGDTAMYLCATSRGGLGGTYEQYFGPGTRLTVT.

Only a few counts were recorded for this clone. The V gene is TRBV6-1, the J gene TRBJ2-5; the D gene is possibly TRBD2 (6 bases). The CDR3 covers 14 residues. V lost 5 bases, J lost 5 bases, and 15 bases lay in between. In germline, CDR1 is MNHNS, CDR2 SASEGT. CDR3 residues: CASSKGRGRETQYF. The CDR3 DNA reads as TGTGCCAGCAGTAAAGGACGTGGGAGGGAGACCCAGTACTTC.

The table lists this clone with a few counts. The chain joins TRBV6-6 to TRBJ1-2; possibly TRBD1 for D (6 bases). The CDR3 has 13 residues. The V and J ends lost 2 bases and 6 bases respectively, with 10 bases between them. Germline values: CDR1 MNHNY, CDR2 SVGAGI (reference sequence). In nucleotides, the CDR3 is TGTGCCAGCAGTTACATAGGGGGAAATGGCTACACCTTC. It translates to CASSYIGGNGYTF.

The chain is built from TRBV2 and TRBJ1-2; 8 bases are shared with TRBD1. CDR1 and CDR2 from the germline V gene are SNHLY and FYNNEI. CDR3 length: 15 amino acids. V lost 7 bases to trimming and J lost 4 bases; unmatched junction nucleotides: 11. This CDR3 is CASTLQTGTGYGYTF. DNA for the CDR3: TGTGCCAGCACCCTGCAGACCGGGACAGGCTATGGCTACACCTTC. Combining the CDR3 with reference TRBV2 and TRBJ1-2 gives the whole variable domain EPEVTQTPSHQVTQMGQEVILRCVPISNHLYFYWYRQILGQKVEFLVSFYNNEISEKSEIFDDQFSVERPDGSNFTLKIRSTKLEDSAMYFCASTLQTGTGYGYTFGSGTRLTVV.

The chain is built from TRBV7-8 and TRBJ2-1; 13 bases match TRBD2. V shed 5 bases, J shed 8 bases, and the junction held 9 bases outside the gene matches. In germline, CDR1 is SGHVS, CDR2 FQNEAQ. The CDR3 runs to 16 residues. The chain's CDR3 is CASSPRTSGSVDEQFF. CDR3 in DNA: TGTGCCAGCAGCCCGCGGACTAGCGGGAGCGTGGATGAGCAGTTCTTC.

CDR3 coding DNA: TGTGCCAGCAGTCTGGACAGCTATGGCTACACCTTC. Its protein product is CASSLDSYGYTF. This chain uses TRBV28 with TRBJ1-2; D may be TRBD1 (6 bases). Germline assignment: CDR1 MDHEN and CDR2 SYDVKM. The V end lost 5 bases, the J end lost 4 bases, and 8 bases lay between the germline ends. The CDR3 runs to 12 residues.

The chain employs TRBV5-1 and TRBJ2-5, with TRBD2 as a possible D gene (5 bases). Trimming left V 0 bases short and J 1 base short, with 10 bases between. Per the germline V gene, CDR1 is SGHRS and CDR2 is YFSETQ. This CDR3 has 15 amino acids. The DNA of the CDR3 is TGCGCCAGCAGCTTGGCCGGACTTAGCCAAGAGACCCAGTACTTC. It codes for CASSLAGLSQETQYF.

The DNA for the CDR3 is TGTGCCAGCAGTAAGGGGACTAGCGGGAGGGTTGAGCAGTTCTTC. Translation: CASSKGTSGRVEQFF. The chain carries TRBV27 and TRBJ2-1, with 16 bases lining up with TRBD2. V gave up 5 bases and J gave up 9 bases; unmatched junction bases: 4. This CDR3 contains 15 residues. Germline V gene sequence: CDR1 MNHEY, CDR2 SMNVEV (reference sequence).

The chain links TRBV9 to TRBJ1-2; D not resolved. The CDR3 sequence is 12 residues long. Looked up from germline, CDR1 is SGDLS and CDR2 is YYNGEE. The V and J ends lost 0 bases and 6 bases respectively, with 6 bases between them. The CDR3 loop reads CASSVVENGYTF. The CDR3, as DNA: TGTGCCAGCAGCGTAGTGGAGAATGGCTACACCTTC.

The CDR3 is CASSPPGTGNYEQYF. DNA of the CDR3: TGTGCCAGCTCACCACCGGGGACAGGGAACTACGAGCAGTACTTC. The V call is TRBV18, the J call TRBJ2-7, with TRBD1 matching 9 bases. Germline CDR1 is KGHSH and CDR2 is LQKENI. This CDR3 spans 15 amino acids. Unmatched junction bases numbered 3, after V lost 0 bases and J lost 3 bases.

This clone was seen a single time. V is TRBV27 and J is TRBJ1-5; 10 positions agree with TRBD1. V was pared by 2 bases and J by 7 bases, with 5 bases of the junction left unmatched. This CDR3 has 15 residues. Germline values: CDR1 MNHEY, CDR2 SMNVEV (reference sequence). In nucleotides, the CDR3 is TGTGCCAGCAGTTTAAAGGGGGACAGGGGACAGCCCCAGCATTTT. Translated: CASSLKGDRGQPQHF.

For the CDR3, the DNA is TGCGCCAGCGGAGAGACCGGGGAGCTGTTTTTT. Protein sequence: CASGETGELFF. The chain joins TRBV5-1 to TRBJ2-2; no clear D gene. Germline V gene lookup returns CDR1 SGHRS and CDR2 YFSETQ. Trimming removed 7 bases from V and 5 bases from J, with 6 bases in between. CDR3 length equals 11 residues.

V is TRBV9 and J is TRBJ2-2; the match to TRBD2 covers 12 bases. The CDR3 has 17 residues. Unmatched junction bases numbered 4, after V lost 0 bases and J lost 4 bases. Germline CDR1 and CDR2: SGDLS and YYNGEE. CDR3 sequence: CASSVGASGRGTGELFF. The CDR3 DNA follows: TGTGCCAGCAGCGTAGGGGCTAGCGGGAGGGGCACCGGGGAGCTGTTTTTT.

The V and J genes are TRBV18 and TRBJ1-2; D might be TRBD1 (6 bases). Germline loops: CDR1 KGHSH, CDR2 LQKENI. V lost 1 base, J lost 10 bases, and 13 bases lay in between. The CDR3 is made up of 13 amino acids. The CDR3 sequence: CASSPRSGVDYTF. The CDR3, as DNA: TGTGCCAGCTCACCACGGTCAGGGGTGGACTACACCTTC.